These T cell receptor beta chains were read from a single sample in a study of shared clonotypes between healthy human individuals. TCRdb keeps only in-frame clones here, not all; method: immunoSEQ multiplex PCR. The sample contains about 2 million clones, about 95% of which appear only once. The source material was naive CD8+ T cells sorted from blood. Source of these receptors: a young man in good health. The CDR3 runs from the conserved cysteine through the conserved F or W. The order of the fields is J gene, D gene, V gene, clone size, CDR3 protein, CDR3 DNA. A D gene is named only where the DNA matches it firmly. Part of the rows lack a size; the others show once, few, many or a class for expanded clones.

TRBJ2-7,TRBD1,TRBV6-1,-,CASSEAWTGGYEQYF,TGTGCCAGCAGTGAAGCCTGGACAGGGGGGTACGAGCAGTACTTC
TRBJ2-3,TRBD1,TRBV7-9,-,CASSVLTGVLTDTQYF,TGTGCCAGCAGCGTCCTTACAGGGGTACTCACAGATACGCAGTATTTT
TRBJ2-1,-,TRBV7-6,-,CASSLFDRGPSSYNEQFF,TGTGCCAGCAGCTTATTTGATAGGGGCCCAAGCTCCTACAATGAGCAGTTCTTC
TRBJ2-5,TRBD2,TRBV28,-,CASILPLAGGQETQYF,TGTGCCAGCATCCTACCCCTAGCGGGGGGCCAAGAGACCCAGTACTTC
TRBJ2-5,-,TRBV9,-,CASSVNSGETQYF,TGTGCCAGCAGCGTAAATTCTGGCGAGACCCAGTACTTC
TRBJ2-1,-,TRBV7-7,-,CASGTAHNEQFF,TGTGCTTCCGGGACCGCGCACAATGAGCAGTTCTTC
TRBJ2-3,TRBD1,TRBV5-4,-,CASSFDEDRLQYF,TGTGCCAGCAGCTTTGACGAGGACAGGCTGCAGTATTTT
TRBJ2-7,TRBD1,TRBV6-4,-,CASSETGGIDEQYF,TGTGCCAGCAGTGAGACAGGGGGAATCGACGAGCAGTACTTC
TRBJ1-5,TRBD1,TRBV10-3,once,CAISEEQGANQPQHF,TGTGCCATCAGTGAGGAGCAGGGGGCGAATCAGCCCCAGCATTTT
TRBJ2-1,-,TRBV2,-,CASMLEPSYNEQFF,TGTGCCAGCATGTTAGAACCCTCCTACAATGAGCAGTTCTTC
TRBJ1-2,TRBD1,TRBV6-6,-,CASSFKDREGYTF,TGTGCCAGCAGTTTTAAGGACAGGGAAGGCTACACCTTC
TRBJ2-7,-,TRBV27,-,CASSLSAGESSYEQYF,TGTGCCAGCAGTTTATCTGCAGGGGAGAGCTCCTACGAGCAGTACTTC
TRBJ1-5,-,TRBV7-9,once,CASSPDFQPQHF,TGTGCCAGCAGCCCAGACTTTCAGCCCCAGCATTTT
TRBJ1-2,-,TRBV4-1,few,CASSQEWPGWGYTF,TGCGCCAGCAGCCAAGAGTGGCCAGGGTGGGGCTACACCTTC
TRBJ1-2,-,TRBV7-9,-,CASSLEEHIDGYTF,TGTGCCAGCAGCTTAGAGGAGCATATTGATGGCTACACCTTC
TRBJ2-5,-,TRBV6-5,-,CASSYPDETQYF,TGTGCCAGCAGTTACCCTGACGAGACCCAGTACTTC